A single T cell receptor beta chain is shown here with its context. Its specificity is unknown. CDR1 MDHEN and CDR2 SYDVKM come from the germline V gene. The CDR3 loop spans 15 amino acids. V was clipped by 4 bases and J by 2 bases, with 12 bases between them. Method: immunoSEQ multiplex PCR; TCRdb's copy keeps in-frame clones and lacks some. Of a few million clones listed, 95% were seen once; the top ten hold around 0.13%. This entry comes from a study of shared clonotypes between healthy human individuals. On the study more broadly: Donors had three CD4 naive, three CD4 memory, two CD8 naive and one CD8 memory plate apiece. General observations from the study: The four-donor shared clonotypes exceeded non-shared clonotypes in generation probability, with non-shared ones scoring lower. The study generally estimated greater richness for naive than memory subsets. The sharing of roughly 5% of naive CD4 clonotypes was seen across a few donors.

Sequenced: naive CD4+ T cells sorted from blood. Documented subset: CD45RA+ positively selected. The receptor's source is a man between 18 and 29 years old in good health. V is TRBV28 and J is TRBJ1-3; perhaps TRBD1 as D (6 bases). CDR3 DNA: TGTGCCAGCAGTTCCCCAGGGGTAACTGGAAACACCATATATTTT. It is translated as CASSSPGVTGNTIYF.